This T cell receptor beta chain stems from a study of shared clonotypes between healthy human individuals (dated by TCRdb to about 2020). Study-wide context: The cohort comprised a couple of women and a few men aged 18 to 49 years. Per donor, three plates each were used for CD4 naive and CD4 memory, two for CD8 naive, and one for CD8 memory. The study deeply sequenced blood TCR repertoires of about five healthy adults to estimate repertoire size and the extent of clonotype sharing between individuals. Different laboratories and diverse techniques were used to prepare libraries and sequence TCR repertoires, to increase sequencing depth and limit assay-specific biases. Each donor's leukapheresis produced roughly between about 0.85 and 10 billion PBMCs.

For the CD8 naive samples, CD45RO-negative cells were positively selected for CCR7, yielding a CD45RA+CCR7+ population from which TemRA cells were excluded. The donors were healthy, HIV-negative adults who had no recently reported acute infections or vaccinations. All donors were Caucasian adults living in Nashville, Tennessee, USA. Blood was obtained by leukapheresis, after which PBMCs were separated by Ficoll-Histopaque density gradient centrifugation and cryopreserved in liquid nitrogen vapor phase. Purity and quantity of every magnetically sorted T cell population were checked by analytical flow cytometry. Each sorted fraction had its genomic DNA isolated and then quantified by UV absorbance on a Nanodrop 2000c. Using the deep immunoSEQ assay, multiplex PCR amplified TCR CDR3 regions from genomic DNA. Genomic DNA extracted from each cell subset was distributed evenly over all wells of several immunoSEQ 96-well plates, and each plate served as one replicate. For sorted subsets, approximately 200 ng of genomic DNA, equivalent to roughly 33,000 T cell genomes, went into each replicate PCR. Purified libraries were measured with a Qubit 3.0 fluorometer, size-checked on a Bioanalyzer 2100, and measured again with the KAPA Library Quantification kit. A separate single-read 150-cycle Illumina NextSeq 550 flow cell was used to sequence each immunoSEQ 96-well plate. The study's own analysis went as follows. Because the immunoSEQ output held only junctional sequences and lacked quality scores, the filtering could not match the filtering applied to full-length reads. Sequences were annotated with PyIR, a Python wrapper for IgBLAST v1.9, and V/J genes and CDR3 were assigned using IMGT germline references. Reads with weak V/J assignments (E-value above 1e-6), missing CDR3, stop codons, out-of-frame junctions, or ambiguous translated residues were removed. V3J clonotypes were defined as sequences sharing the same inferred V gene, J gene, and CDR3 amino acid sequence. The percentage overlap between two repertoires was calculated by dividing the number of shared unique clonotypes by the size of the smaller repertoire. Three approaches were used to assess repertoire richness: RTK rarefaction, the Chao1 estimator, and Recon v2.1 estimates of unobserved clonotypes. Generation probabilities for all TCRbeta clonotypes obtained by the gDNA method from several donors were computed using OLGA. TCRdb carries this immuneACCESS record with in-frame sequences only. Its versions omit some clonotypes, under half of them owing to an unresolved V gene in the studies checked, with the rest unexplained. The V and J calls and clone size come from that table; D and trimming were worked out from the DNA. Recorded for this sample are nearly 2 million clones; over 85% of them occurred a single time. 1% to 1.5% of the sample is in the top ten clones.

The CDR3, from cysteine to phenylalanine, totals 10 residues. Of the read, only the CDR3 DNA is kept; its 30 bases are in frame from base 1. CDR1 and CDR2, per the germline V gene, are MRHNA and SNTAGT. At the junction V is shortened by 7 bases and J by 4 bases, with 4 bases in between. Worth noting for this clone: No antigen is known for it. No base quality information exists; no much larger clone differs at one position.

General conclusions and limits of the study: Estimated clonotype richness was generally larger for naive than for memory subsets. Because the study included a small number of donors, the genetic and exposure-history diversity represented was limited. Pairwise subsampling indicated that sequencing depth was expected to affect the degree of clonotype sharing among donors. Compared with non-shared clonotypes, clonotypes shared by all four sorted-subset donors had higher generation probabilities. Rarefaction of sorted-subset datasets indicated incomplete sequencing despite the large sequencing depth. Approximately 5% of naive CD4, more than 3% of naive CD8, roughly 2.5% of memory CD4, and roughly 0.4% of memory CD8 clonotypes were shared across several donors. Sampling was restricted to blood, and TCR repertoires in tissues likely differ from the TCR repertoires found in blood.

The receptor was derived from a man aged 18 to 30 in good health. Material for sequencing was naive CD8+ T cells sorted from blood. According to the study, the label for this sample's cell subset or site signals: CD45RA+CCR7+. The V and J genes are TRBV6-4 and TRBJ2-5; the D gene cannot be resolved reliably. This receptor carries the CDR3 CASNGETQYF. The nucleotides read TGTGCCAGCAACGGAGAGACCCAGTACTTC.